This TCR beta chain was retrieved from a study of blood T cell repertoires in COVID-19. About the research overall: Samples came from the United States, Italy and Spain, spanning acute and convalescent COVID-19. T cells, B-cell-depleted T cells, or PBMCs supplied cDNA or gDNA.

Original data processing: How many nucleated cells were present was estimated from reference gene primer amplification. The data were produced by immunoSEQ multiplex PCR, yet TCRdb's version contains in-frame clones alone and is incomplete. That table furnishes V, J and clone size, whereas the DNA furnished D and trimming. The sample holds about 82,000 clones; roughly 78% are singletons and the top ten take around 7.2%. The CDR3 contains 16 residues. V lost 0 bases and J lost 5; bases outside the gene matches: 7. Germline CDR1 and CDR2: SGDLS and YYNGEE. Material for sequencing was peripheral blood. The rearrangement uses TRBV9 and TRBJ2-2; 7 bases fit TRBD1. The receptor comes from a man between 50 and 59 years old with active or convalescent COVID-19. CDR3 sequence reads: CASSVVPGGSTGELFF. CDR3 nucleotides: TGTGCCAGCAGCGTAGTCCCAGGGGGTTCGACCGGGGAGCTGTTTTTT.